The T cell receptor (delta chain) described here comes from a study of Vδ1+ human thymocytes. Alphabeta T cells were depleted, then CD3+ Vdelta1+ Vdelta2- thymocytes were FACS-sorted. Of note for this clone: The antigen is not known.

CDR3 size: 22 residues. Germline V lookup: CDR1 TSWWSYY, CDR2 QGS. V lost 1 base, J lost 0 bases, and 22 bases stayed unmatched. RNA was extracted from the cells and then reverse transcribed. CDR3 amplicons came from multiplex PCR with pooled V-gene forward and constant-region reverse primers. TCRdb re-called the multiplex PCR reads via CATT. The sample shows under 80,000 delta-chain clones, approximately 30% of them seen only once. Study-wide results and limits: Despite high sort purity, about 20% of thymic T cell receptor delta sequences were Vdelta2. Thymic TRG and TRD repertoires appeared highly polyclonal, with Gaussian CDR3 length distributions.

The sample comprised Vdelta1+ gamma-delta thymocytes from the thymus. Documented subset: FACS-sorted CD3+ TCRalphabeta- TCRVdelta1+ TCRVdelta2- thymocytes. This chain uses TRDV1 with TRDJ1, with 8 bases aligning to TRDD3. This TCR was sampled from a boy in the first two years of life who had congenital heart surgery. In nucleotides, the CDR3 is TGTGCTCTTGGGGAACGAAAGGCTCTGCCCCCACTGGGGGCTACGGACACCGATAAACTCATCTTT. Protein: CALGERKALPPLGATDTDKLIF.